The 14 T cell receptor beta chains below all came from one sample that was sequenced in a study of T cell responses to AZD1222 COVID-19 vaccine. Assay used: immunoSEQ multiplex PCR; TCRdb lists only in-frame clones, some missing. The sample consists of approximately 160,000 clones, about 91% of them appearing once. The starting material was peripheral blood, obtained on day 0 of MenACWY control vaccination. These receptors all come from an adult in good health.

This clone is a singleton in its sample. The chain combines TRBV5-1 with TRBJ2-2; the D is unclear. V was trimmed by 5 bases and J by 0 bases, leaving 8 bases between them. Germline V lookup: CDR1 SGHRS, CDR2 YFSETQ. The CDR3 has 14 residues. DNA for the CDR3: TGCGCCAGCAGTCCAGTCGCGAACACCGGGGAGCTGTTTTTT. Amino acid sequence: CASSPVANTGELFF. Supplemented by reference TRBV5-1 and TRBJ2-2, the full variable domain reads KAGVTQTPRYLIKTRGQQVTLSCSPISGHRSVSWYQQTPGQGLQFLFEYFSETQRNKGNFPGRFSGRQFSNSRSEMNVSTLELGDSALYLCASSPVANTGELFFGEGSRLTVL.

The rearrangement links TRBV4-1 to TRBJ2-5; 11 bases map to TRBD1. CDR1 and CDR2 from the germline V gene are MGHRA and YSYEKL. V gave up 3 bases and J gave up 4 bases; unmatched junction bases: 1. CDR3 size: 14 residues. The CDR3 coding sequence is TGCGCCAGCAGCCAGGACAGGGGGCGAGAGACCCAGTACTTC. Its translation: CASSQDRGRETQYF.

V is TRBV11-3 and J is TRBJ2-5, with 12 bases aligning to TRBD2. CDR3 length: 17 amino acids. Germline-derived CDR1 and CDR2 are SGHNT and YENEEA. V lost 3 bases, J lost 1 base, and 6 bases stayed unmatched. CDR3 amino acids: CASSLTSGGGTQETQYF. CDR3 nucleotide sequence: TGTGCCAGCAGCTTGACTAGCGGGGGAGGGACCCAAGAGACCCAGTACTTC.

V is TRBV7-2 and J is TRBJ1-4; 9 bases align to TRBD1. V was pared by 6 bases and J by 8 bases, with 7 bases of the junction left unmatched. The CDR3 sequence is 14 residues long. Germline CDR1 SGHTA, CDR2 FQGNSA. The CDR3 spells CASSFDRGGEKLFF. The DNA for the CDR3 is TGTGCCAGCAGTTTCGACAGGGGGGGAGAAAAACTGTTTTTT.

The chain joins TRBV21-1 to TRBJ1-3. TRBV21-1 is designated a pseudogene. This CDR3 has 17 amino acids. The CDR3 sequence: CASSTGKEESSGNTIYF. In DNA form, the CDR3 reads TGTGCCAGCAGCACTGGGAAAGAAGAATCCTCTGGAAACACCATATATTTT.

The V gene is TRBV11-3, the J gene TRBJ2-5; D could derive from TRBD1 or TRBD2 (5 bases each). Deletions cut 5 bases from V and 5 bases from J, with 15 bases between. CDR3 length equals 14 residues. Germline assignment: CDR1 SGHNT and CDR2 YENEEA. The CDR3: CASSQMGTSETQYF. The CDR3 DNA reads as TGTGCCAGCAGCCAAATGGGGACGAGCGAGACCCAGTACTTC.

The genes are TRBV30 and TRBJ1-1, with D unclear. CDR1 is GTSNPN and CDR2 is SVGIG in the germline V gene (reference sequence). This CDR3 spans 13 amino acids. V was clipped by 0 bases and J by 1 base, with 6 bases between them. The CDR3 loop is CAWSVAENTEAFF. CDR3 DNA: TGTGCCTGGAGTGTGGCGGAGAACACTGAAGCTTTCTTT.

The CDR3 sequence is CASSIGGGQREQYF. The CDR3 region has the DNA TGTGCCAGTAGTATAGGAGGGGGACAGCGCGAGCAGTACTTC. The chain has TRBV19 and TRBJ2-7, with 7 bases aligning to TRBD1. The CDR3 is 14 amino acids. The junction had 6 bases not matched to a gene; V was cut back by 1 base and J by 6 bases. Germline CDR1 and CDR2: LNHDA and SQIVND (reference sequence).

The chain couples TRBV28 to TRBJ2-7; 7 bases map to TRBD2. The CDR3 loop spans 14 amino acids. Germline V gene lookup returns CDR1 MDHEN and CDR2 SYDVKM. Trimming at V came to 4 bases and at J to 2 bases, leaving 5 bases not matched to a gene. The CDR3 DNA sequence: TGTGCCAGCAGTTGGGGAGGGGCCACCTACGAGCAGTACTTC. It encodes CASSWGGATYEQYF.

This rearrangement joins TRBV27 to TRBJ2-1, with 8 positions matching TRBD2. The V and J ends lost 2 bases and 4 bases, in that order; junction bases with no gene match: 4. The CDR3 contains 15 residues. The germline V gene has CDR1 MNHEY and CDR2 SMNVEV (reference sequence). CDR3 region: CASSLGGRYYNEQFF. Written as DNA, the CDR3 is TGTGCCAGCAGTTTAGGCGGGAGGTATTACAATGAGCAGTTCTTC.

The V call is TRBV5-1, the J call TRBJ2-3; TRBD2 matches at 12 bases. From germline, CDR1 is SGHRS and CDR2 YFSETQ. The length of the CDR3 is 17 residues. Germline trimming cut 4 bases from V and 2 bases from J; bases unmatched to any gene: 8. The CDR3 protein is CASSLRPSGGDTDTQYF. As DNA, the CDR3 is TGCGCCAGCAGCCTGAGGCCTAGCGGGGGGGACACAGATACGCAGTATTTT.

The chain uses TRBV11-3 and TRBJ2-3, with TRBD2 as a possible D gene (5 bases). CDR1 SGHNT and CDR2 YENEEA come from the germline V gene. This CDR3 has 18 residues. The ends were cut back, 1 base at V and 6 bases at J, with 23 bases in the middle. The CDR3 sequence is CASSLGGSWSGHKDTQYF. The CDR3 DNA sequence: TGTGCCAGCAGCTTAGGAGGGAGTTGGTCCGGTCATAAGGATACGCAGTATTTT.

The chain recombines TRBV15 with TRBJ1-6; D is possibly TRBD1 (5 bases). Trimming shortened V by 4 bases and J by 7 bases, and 14 bases separated the two germline ends. The germline CDR1 and CDR2 sequences are LNHNV and YYDKDF (reference sequence). The CDR3 contains 15 residues. The CDR3 coding sequence is TGTGCCACCAGCATATCGACAGCCGGCAATTCACCCCTCCACTTT. It translates to CATSISTAGNSPLHF.

In DNA, the CDR3 is TGTGCCAGCAGGAGTAAGGGGGCCACAGATACGCAGTATTTT. Amino acids: CASRSKGATDTQYF. This chain uses TRBV2 with TRBJ2-3, with TRBD1 matching 7 bases. V trimming: 6 bases; J trimming: 2 bases; junction bases outside the gene matches: 5. The CDR3 is 14 amino acids. The germline V gene has CDR1 SNHLY and CDR2 FYNNEI.